A single sample is the source of the 25 T cell receptor beta chains below, sequenced in a study of blood T cell repertoires in COVID-19. TCRdb's table, derived via immunoSEQ multiplex PCR, lists solely in-frame clones and lacks some. This table has about 98,000 clones, about 91% appearing once. The sequencing input was peripheral blood. The receptor set was obtained from a man between 18 and 35 years old with acute or convalescent COVID-19.

The chain combines TRBV7-2 with TRBJ1-1; D is undetermined. Between the trimmed V and J ends, which lost 1 base and 5 bases, there was a span of 8 bases. Germline CDR1 is SGHTA and CDR2 is FQGNSA. The CDR3 runs 13 residues. CDR3 residues: CASSLERDTEAFF. CDR3 nucleotide sequence: TGTGCCAGCAGCTTAGAGCGCGATACTGAAGCTTTCTTT.

The J gene is TRBJ1-6, the V gene TRBV19; D possibly corresponds to TRBD1 (5 bases). The CDR3 runs 16 residues. Germline V lookup: CDR1 LNHDA, CDR2 SQIVND (reference sequence). The germline V and J ends were trimmed by 4 bases and 6 bases, with 16 bases remaining between them. CDR3 loop: CASSRADSPVNSPLHF. CDR3 nucleotides: TGTGCCAGTAGTAGGGCTGACAGCCCGGTTAATTCACCCCTCCACTTT. Variable domain in full (rest from reference TRBV19 and TRBJ1-6): DGGITQSPKYLFRKEGQNVTLSCEQNLNHDAMYWYRQDPGQGLRLIYYSQIVNDFQKGDIAEGYSVSREKKESFPLTVTSAQKNPTAFYLCASSRADSPVNSPLHFGNGTRLTVT.

The chain carries TRBV6-6 and TRBJ1-1; no clear D gene. Trimming took off 4 bases at V and 0 bases at J, with 6 bases between the two ends. The CDR3 totals 13 residues. Looked up from germline, CDR1 is MNHNY and CDR2 is SVGAGI (reference sequence). CDR3 in amino acids: CASSLTVNTEAFF. The CDR3 DNA follows: TGTGCCAGCAGTTTAACAGTGAACACTGAAGCTTTCTTT.

The chain couples TRBV14 to TRBJ2-5, with TRBD1 identical over 7 bases. This CDR3 spans 15 amino acids. V shed 1 base, J shed 6 bases, and the junction held 8 bases outside the gene matches. Germline V CDR1 and CDR2: SGHDN, FVKESK. In DNA form, the CDR3 reads TGTGCCAGCAGCCAAGCATACAGGGGTGTTCAGACCCAGTACTTC. As protein: CASSQAYRGVQTQYF.

This chain joins TRBV6-5 and TRBJ2-7; unclear D gene. The germline V and J ends were trimmed by 6 bases and 6 bases, with 15 bases remaining between them. CDR3 size: 13 residues. Germline CDR1 and CDR2: MNHEY and SVGAGI. CDR3 coding DNA: TGTGCCAGCAGACCTTATCCCCCGGGCGAGCAGTACTTC. This gives the protein CASRPYPPGEQYF.

The chain has TRBV7-9 and TRBJ2-1, with unresolved D. In germline, CDR1 is SEHNR, CDR2 FQNEAQ (reference sequence). The V and J ends lost 1 base and 6 bases respectively, with 7 bases between them. The CDR3 is made up of 13 amino acids. CDR3 coding DNA: TGTGCCAGCAGCTTAGACGGTCCCAATGAGCAGTTCTTC. It codes for CASSLDGPNEQFF.

The J gene is TRBJ2-7, the V gene TRBV30, with 10 bases aligning to TRBD1. In germline, CDR1 is GTSNPN, CDR2 SVGIG (reference sequence). The CDR3 consists of 13 residues. V shed 5 bases, J shed 5 bases, and the junction held 6 bases outside the gene matches. The DNA for the CDR3 is TGTGCCTGGGGGACAGGGGTAGACCACGAGCAGTACTTC. Its protein is CAWGTGVDHEQYF. The complete variable domain, with remaining parts taken from reference TRBV30 and TRBJ2-7, reads SQTIHQWPATLVQPVGSPLSLECTVEGTSNPNLYWYRQAAGRGLQLLFYSVGIGQISSEVPQNLSASRPQDRQFILSSKKLLLSDSGFYLCAWGTGVDHEQYFGPGTRLTVT.

V and J are TRBV29-1 and TRBJ1-3; unclear D gene. This CDR3 contains 14 residues. Looked up from germline, CDR1 is SQVTM and CDR2 is ANQGSEA. V lost 1 base and J lost 0, with 7 bases in between. Here the CDR3 reads CSVEARYSGNTIYF. The DNA of the CDR3 is TGCAGCGTTGAAGCCAGATACTCTGGAAACACCATATATTTT.

The chain employs TRBV7-9 and TRBJ2-5, with 12 bases aligning to TRBD2. CDR1 and CDR2 (germline): SEHNR, FQNEAQ (reference sequence). This CDR3 is 16 amino acids long. Losses at the gene ends were 6 bases for V and 4 bases for J; bases not matched to a gene: 9. The CDR3 region is CASRDATSGSRETQYF. CDR3 DNA sequence: TGTGCCAGCAGGGACGCGACTAGCGGGAGTAGAGAGACCCAGTACTTC.

The rearrangement joins TRBV6-5 to TRBJ2-7, with D tentatively TRBD1 (7 bases). The germline gives CDR1 MNHEY, CDR2 SVGAGI. V lost 6 bases and J 4 bases, leaving 16 bases between the germline ends. The CDR3 runs 14 residues. CDR3 sequence (DNA): TGTGCCAGCAGCGGTGGTCAGGGGGGATACGAGCAGTACTTC. Translation gives CASSGGQGGYEQYF.

The chain recombines TRBV25-1 with TRBJ1-3; the match to TRBD1 covers 9 bases. The germline V gene has CDR1 MGHDK and CDR2 SYGVNS. The CDR3 covers 18 residues. V lost 0 bases, J lost 0 bases, and 6 bases stayed unmatched. CDR3 DNA: TGTGCCAGCAGTGAATATTCTACAGGGGGCATCTCTGGAAACACCATATATTTT. This encodes CASSEYSTGGISGNTIYF.

The chain combines TRBV5-1 with TRBJ2-1; TRBD2 matches 11 bases. The J segment lost 4 bases and the V segment lost 1 base, leaving 10 bases of the junction unmatched. The CDR3 extends over 18 amino acids. Germline CDR1 and CDR2: SGHRS and YFSETQ. CDR3 region: CASSLTLGLADWYNEQFF. The CDR3 nucleotides are TGCGCCAGCAGCTTGACGCTGGGACTAGCGGATTGGTACAATGAGCAGTTCTTC.

V usage is TRBV11-2 and J usage is TRBJ1-1; TRBD1 matches 7 bases. Germline loops: CDR1 SGHAT, CDR2 FQNNGV. V dropped 7 bases and J dropped 1; count of bases not matched to a gene: 6. This CDR3 has 14 amino acids. CDR3 loop: CASNRQGPNTEAFF. The CDR3 nucleotides read TGTGCCAGCAACAGACAGGGCCCGAACACTGAAGCTTTCTTT.

The V gene is TRBV7-9, the J gene TRBJ2-1; 7 nucleotides agree with TRBD1. The germline V gene encodes CDR1 SEHNR and CDR2 FQNEAQ (reference sequence). Trimming cost V 5 bases and J 4 bases; bases outside gene matches: 5. The CDR3 totals 14 residues. CDR3 amino acids: CASSRGGQYNEQFF. In DNA form, the CDR3 reads TGTGCCAGCAGCCGAGGGGGCCAGTACAATGAGCAGTTCTTC.

V gene TRBV6-5 combines with J gene TRBJ1-1, with D possibly being TRBD1 (6 bases). V lost 7 bases and J 4 bases, leaving 16 bases between the germline ends. This CDR3 is built from 14 residues. Germline CDR1 is MNHEY and CDR2 is SVGAGI. The CDR3 nucleotides are TGTGCCAGCATCACAGGGTTTTTCATCACTGAAGCTTTCTTT. Protein: CASITGFFITEAFF.

This sequence joins TRBV24-1 and TRBJ2-7; TRBD1 aligns across 7 bases. The CDR3 has 16 residues. Trimming cost V 3 bases and J 3 bases; bases outside gene matches: 10. CDR1 and CDR2 (germline): KGHDR, SFDVKD. CDR3 sequence: CATSDPRGQLNYEQYF. CDR3 nucleotides: TGTGCCACCAGTGATCCAAGGGGACAGCTAAACTACGAGCAGTACTTC.

The chain links TRBV5-1 to TRBJ1-1; 7 bases align to TRBD1. Per the germline V gene, CDR1 is SGHRS and CDR2 is YFSETQ. CDR3 length: 15 amino acids. V lost 2 bases, J lost 1 base, and 5 bases stayed unmatched. The CDR3 reads CASSLGGQTNTEAFF. The CDR3 region has the DNA TGCGCCAGCAGCTTAGGGGGACAGACGAACACTGAAGCTTTCTTT.

This clone was seen just once. The J gene is TRBJ2-5, the V gene TRBV6-5, with D unresolved. The germline gives CDR1 MNHEY, CDR2 SVGAGI. The V end lost 2 bases, the J end lost 1 base, and 8 bases lay between the germline ends. CDR3 length: 14 amino acids. The CDR3 nucleotides are TGTGCCAGCAGTTACGGCGGTCGCCAAGAGACCCAGTACTTC. Translating it yields CASSYGGRQETQYF.

V usage is TRBV5-1 and J usage is TRBJ2-7; the match to TRBD1 covers 11 bases. Germline loops: CDR1 SGHRS, CDR2 YFSETQ. Trimming cost V 1 base and J 5 bases; bases outside gene matches: 5. CDR3 length equals 15 residues. The CDR3 reads CASSLRDRGSHEQYF. CDR3 DNA: TGCGCCAGCAGCTTGAGGGACAGGGGGTCCCACGAGCAGTACTTC.

As DNA, the CDR3 is TGCAGCGTTGAAGAGTCACAGGGCGGATCCTACAATGAGCAGTTCTTC. Encoded protein: CSVEESQGGSYNEQFF. The genes are TRBV29-1 and TRBJ2-1, with D possibly matching TRBD1 (6 bases). In germline, CDR1 is SQVTM, CDR2 ANQGSEA. The CDR3 sequence is 16 residues long. V lost 0 bases and J lost 1, with 13 bases in between.

This clone was recorded only once. V is TRBV3-1 (or the pseudogene TRBV3-2) and J is TRBJ1-2; D might be TRBD1 (6 bases). Germline CDR1 and CDR2: LGHDT and YNNKEL (reference sequence). The CDR3 loop spans 13 amino acids. The V end lost 1 base, the J end lost 6 bases, and 9 bases lay between the germline ends. The chain's CDR3 is CASSQVQGNGYTF. Here the CDR3 DNA reads TGTGCCAGCAGCCAAGTACAGGGTAATGGCTACACCTTC.

The chain has TRBV11-2 and TRBJ1-2, with 11 bases that match TRBD1. The germline V gene has CDR1 SGHAT and CDR2 FQNNGV. This CDR3 comprises 14 residues. V gave up 4 bases and J gave up 8 bases; unmatched junction bases: 6. The chain's CDR3 is CASSSGTGGFGYTF. CDR3 bases: TGTGCCAGCAGCTCCGGGACAGGGGGTTTCGGCTACACCTTC.

This rearrangement joins TRBV2 to TRBJ1-5; 9 positions match TRBD1. This CDR3 spans 15 amino acids. Germline CDR1 is SNHLY and CDR2 is FYNNEI. The J segment lost 4 bases and the V segment lost 5 bases, leaving 6 bases of the junction unmatched. In DNA form, the CDR3 reads TGTGCCAGCAGTATTGAGACAGGGGGGAATCAGCCCCAGCATTTT. Translating it yields CASSIETGGNQPQHF.

The CDR3 DNA follows: TGTGCTAGTGGTTTGGTCCCGTTGAGCGGGAAATACGAGCAGTACTTC. The encoded protein is CASGLVPLSGKYEQYF. The J gene is TRBJ2-7, the V gene TRBV12-5; 7 bases fit TRBD2. The junction had 9 bases not matched to a gene; V was cut back by 0 bases and J by 4 bases. CDR3 length equals 16 residues. Germline-derived CDR1 and CDR2 are LGHNT and FRNRAP. The full variable domain, completed using reference TRBV12-5 and TRBJ2-7, is DARVTQTPRHKVTEMGQEVTMRCQPILGHNTVFWYRQTMMQGLELLAYFRNRAPLDDSGMPKDRFSAEMPDATLATLKIQPSEPRDSAVYFCASGLVPLSGKYEQYFGPGTRLTVT.

The CDR3 nucleotides read TGTGCCAGCAGCGCCCGGACAGGGTTGGGCACTGAAGCTTTCTTT. Amino acid sequence: CASSARTGLGTEAFF. V and J are TRBV9 and TRBJ1-1; 8 bases map to TRBD1. CDR1 SGDLS and CDR2 YYNGEE come from the germline V gene. CDR3 length: 15 amino acids. After removal of 3 bases from V and 4 bases from J, the junction contained 8 bases not matched to a gene.